This TCR beta chain was recorded in a study of beta chain features in type 1 diabetes. Study information: Age, gender and cell yields were alike across patients and healthy donors. Broader study findings: All four CD4+ subsets from Type 1 diabetes patients carried moderately but significantly shorter TCRB CDR3s.

There are a few counts of this clone. What it binds is not known. Every bit of the isolated RNA underwent reverse transcription, so sequencing read expressed TCRB transcripts. Each sample of naive, central memory or regulatory T cells had, on average, about 3.6 million reads. Here immunoSEQ multiplex PCR was the method, and the copy in TCRdb shows in-frame clones only, minus some. The table has 130,000 to 150,000 clones, about 7.1% seen once; the top ten hold roughly 1.5%. Trimming stripped 8 bases from V and 7 bases from J, with 15 bases between. Germline V lookup: CDR1 GTSNPN, CDR2 SVGIG (reference sequence). The CDR3 consists of 13 residues. Central memory, naive, regulatory and stem cell-like memory CD4+ cells were sorted by CD45RO/CCR7/CD25/CD127/CD95/CD27.

This sequence was found in a woman aged 30 to 39 in good health. Sequencing was done on a sample of central memory CD4+ T cells from blood. The genes are TRBV30 and TRBJ1-6; TRBD1 might be the D (5 bases). In DNA, the CDR3 is TGTGCCGGACAAGGGGTTTCAAATTCACCCCTCCACTTT. It encodes CAGQGVSNSPLHF.